These 16 T cell receptor beta chains were sequenced from one sample in a study of regulatory T cells in long-lasting Graves disease. Through Arm-PCR of CDR3 regions and iRepertoire HTBI primers, TCR beta libraries were built. TCRdb re-called the multiplex PCR reads through MiXCR, storing one row per CDR3 protein. The sample comprises roughly 530,000 distinct CDR3 sequences, 15% to 20% of which are singletons, and 20% to 25% rests with the top ten. Time point in this sample: newly diagnosed GD, antithyroid drugs for less than 3 months. Preparation of the TCR library used RNA extracted from PBMCs. This same sample was also taken into another study, of T cells in Graves' hyperthyroidism and ophthalmopathy.

Material: peripheral blood mononuclear cells (PBMCs), obtained at new diagnosis, from a patient treated with antithyroid drugs. The origin of the receptors is a woman aged 40-60 years with Graves disease.

The V and J genes are TRBV2 and TRBJ1-5; 9 nucleotides align to TRBD1. Germline CDR1 is SNHLY and CDR2 is FYNNEI. The CDR3 has 16 residues. With 4 bases clipped from V and 9 bases from J, the junction kept 13 bases outside the gene matches. The CDR3 DNA reads TGTGCCAGCAGTGCCAGCTTGAGGACAGGGGATGGGCCCCAGCATTTT. Translating gives CASSASLRTGDGPQHF.

This clonotype occurred many times. The genes are TRBV7-3 and TRBJ1-6; D gene unclear. The CDR3 is 13 residues long. From germline, CDR1 is SGHTA and CDR2 FQGTGA. Trimming removed 4 bases from V and 8 bases from J, with 9 bases in between. This CDR3 reads CASSSGGDSPLHF. The CDR3 DNA is TGTGCCAGCAGCTCCGGAGGCGATTCACCCCTCCACTTT.

The chain combines TRBV10-3 with TRBJ2-5; D may be TRBD1 (5 bases). The CDR3 loop spans 14 amino acids. Trimming stripped 6 bases from V and 1 base from J, with 12 bases between. In germline, CDR1 is ENHRY, CDR2 SYGVKD. The CDR3 region is CAIRATDFQETQYF. As DNA, the CDR3 is TGTGCCATCAGGGCGACAGACTTCCAAGAGACCCAGTACTTC.

This clonotype was seen at least ten times. This chain joins TRBV5-4 and TRBJ2-3; D gene uncertain. This CDR3 contains 15 residues. Trimming stripped 0 bases from V and 0 bases from J, with 8 bases between. Germline V gene sequence: CDR1 SGHNT, CDR2 YYREEE (reference sequence). CDR3 loop: CASSLAATSTDTQYF. The CDR3 bases are TGTGCCAGCAGCTTGGCGGCCACTAGCACAGATACGCAGTATTTT.

The chain couples TRBV6-1 to TRBJ1-1; 10 bases align to TRBD1. Germline V gene data show CDR1 as MNHNS and CDR2 as SASEGT. J lost 4 bases, V lost 6 bases, and 11 bases had no gene match. This CDR3 has 16 residues. The CDR3 loop reads CASSKPGQGYGTEAFF. In nucleotides, the CDR3 is TGTGCCAGCAGCAAGCCGGGACAGGGGTACGGCACTGAAGCTTTCTTT.

The genes are TRBV5-1 and TRBJ2-2, with D perhaps matching TRBD1 or TRBD2 (6 bases each). Trimming removed 3 bases at V and 4 bases at J, with 10 bases between. This CDR3 is built from 14 residues. Germline CDR1 and CDR2: SGHRS and YFSETQ. The CDR3 bases are TGCGCCAGCAGCTCACAGGGAGGCACCGGGGAGCTGTTTTTT. Translated, it gives CASSSQGGTGELFF.

This clonotype was counted ten times or more. This chain links TRBV7-3 with TRBJ2-1, with D tentatively TRBD1 or TRBD2 (5 bases each). V lost 3 bases, J lost 2 bases, and 11 bases lay in between. The germline V gene encodes CDR1 SGHTA and CDR2 FQGTGA. This CDR3 is built from 15 residues. Here the CDR3 reads CASSLSRGAYNEQFF. CDR3 coding DNA: TGTGCCAGCAGCTTGAGTAGAGGGGCCTACAATGAGCAGTTCTTC.

The CDR3 loop reads CASSSTGQTGNTIYF. The CDR3 DNA is TGCGCCAGCAGCTCGACGGGACAAACTGGAAACACCATATATTTT. This chain joins TRBV5-1 and TRBJ1-3; D is perhaps TRBD1 (6 bases). The CDR3 runs 15 residues. CDR1 and CDR2 (germline): SGHRS, YFSETQ. Trimming left V 3 bases short and J 2 bases short, with 12 bases between.

The chain is built from TRBV7-9 and TRBJ1-1; 9 bases are shared with TRBD1. The length of the CDR3 is 16 residues. Losses at the gene ends were 6 bases for V and 12 bases for J; bases not matched to a gene: 20. Germline CDR1 reads SEHNR; CDR2 reads FQNEAQ (reference sequence). CDR3 in amino acids: CASSPQGGRRDRATFF. The CDR3 nucleotides read TGTGCCAGCAGTCCGCAGGGAGGCAGGAGGGACAGGGCAACTTTCTTT.

This clonotype was observed many times. The chain carries TRBV2 and TRBJ2-3; maybe TRBD1 (6 bases). The CDR3 loop spans 15 amino acids. The germline V gene encodes CDR1 SNHLY and CDR2 FYNNEI. V shed 1 base and J shed 4 bases, with 12 bases lying between them. CDR3 coding DNA: TGTGCCAGCAGTGAAGGGGGGCTAACGGCAGATACGCAGTATTTT. Translating gives CASSEGGLTADTQYF.

At least ten counts were recorded for this clonotype. V gene TRBV7-2 combines with J gene TRBJ2-3, with D perhaps assigned TRBD1 or TRBD2 (5 bases each). The CDR3 consists of 15 residues. Trimming pared 5 bases from V and 2 bases from J, leaving 14 bases between. Germline CDR1 is SGHTA and CDR2 is FQGNSA. CDR3 DNA sequence: TGTGCCAGCAGCCGGCCGGGACGCCACACAGATACGCAGTATTTT. Its protein product is CASSRPGRHTDTQYF.

V gene TRBV30 combines with J gene TRBJ1-2; 10 bases map to TRBD1. Germline CDR1 reads GTSNPN; CDR2 reads SVGIG (reference sequence). This CDR3 is built from 14 residues. Trimming at V came to 2 bases and at J to 7 bases, leaving 7 bases not matched to a gene. The CDR3 DNA reads as TGTGCCTGGAGTTCCGGGACAGGGGATGGTGGCTACACCTTC. Translating it yields CAWSSGTGDGGYTF. Full variable domain (rest looked up from reference TRBV30 and TRBJ1-2): SQTIHQWPATLVQPVGSPLSLECTVEGTSNPNLYWYRQAAGRGLQLLFYSVGIGQISSEVPQNLSASRPQDRQFILSSKKLLLSDSGFYLCAWSSGTGDGGYTFGSGTRLTVV.

This clonotype came up many times. The chain carries TRBV27 and TRBJ1-2, with 8 bases matching TRBD1. Germline assignment: CDR1 MNHEY and CDR2 SMNVEV (reference sequence). The CDR3 spans 15 residues. With 2 bases clipped from V and 3 bases from J, the junction kept 5 bases outside the gene matches. This CDR3 reads CASSLRQGWDYGYTF. In DNA form, the CDR3 reads TGTGCCAGCAGTTTACGACAGGGGTGGGACTATGGCTACACCTTC.

In the case of this clonotype: Compared with germline, one end of the junction differs, possibly owing to a read error. V usage is TRBV12-3 or TRBV12-4 and J usage is TRBJ2-1; TRBD1 matches 10 bases. The CDR3 runs to 15 residues. CDR3 sequence: CASSLRTGGQHERFF. DNA for the CDR3: TGTGCCAGCAGCCTTCGGACAGGGGGGCAACATGAGCGGTTCTTC.

Concerning this clonotype itself: One base away lies a much larger clone, so this may be a sequencing read error. V and J are TRBV6-9 and TRBJ1-4; D is perhaps TRBD1 (6 bases). The CDR3 extends over 15 amino acids. The V end was cut by 3 bases, the J end by 7 bases, with 15 bases between. Germline V CDR1 and CDR2: MNHGY, SVAAGI. The DNA of the CDR3 is TGTGCCAGCAGTTACTCAGGGGCCGAGGGTGAAAAACTGTTTTTT. Translating it yields CASSYSGAEGEKLFF.

This clonotype appeared many times. The V and J genes are TRBV6-5 and TRBJ2-7; TRBD2 is a possible D gene (5 bases). Trimming stripped 3 bases from V and 2 bases from J, with 11 bases between. Germline CDR1 is MNHEY and CDR2 is SVGAGI. The CDR3 sequence is 14 residues long. This CDR3 reads CASSYEGGPYEQYF. Written as DNA, the CDR3 is TGTGCCAGCAGTTATGAGGGTGGCCCCTACGAGCAGTACTTC.